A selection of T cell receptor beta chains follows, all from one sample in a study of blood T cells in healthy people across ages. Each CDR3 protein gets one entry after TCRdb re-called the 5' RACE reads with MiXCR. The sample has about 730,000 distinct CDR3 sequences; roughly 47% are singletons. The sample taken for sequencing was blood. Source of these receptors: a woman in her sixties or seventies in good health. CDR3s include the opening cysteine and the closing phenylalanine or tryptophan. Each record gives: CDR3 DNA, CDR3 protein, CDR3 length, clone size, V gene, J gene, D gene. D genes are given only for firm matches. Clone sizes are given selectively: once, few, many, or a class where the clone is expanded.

cdr3_nt: TGCAGTGCGCCGGGACTCAATTTAGAGACCCAGTACTTC; cdr3_aa: CSAPGLNLETQYF; cdr3_length: 13; clone_size: few; v_call: TRBV20-1; j_call: TRBJ2-5; d_call: -
cdr3_nt: TGCAGCGTGGAAACGACAGGAAACACTGAAGCTTTCTTT; cdr3_aa: CSVETTGNTEAFF; cdr3_length: 13; clone_size: -; v_call: TRBV29-1; j_call: TRBJ1-1; d_call: -
cdr3_nt: TGTGCCAGCAGTCGCACCCGAGACGAAAAAAATCAGCCCCAGCATTTT; cdr3_aa: CASSRTRDEKNQPQHF; cdr3_length: 16; clone_size: -; v_call: TRBV6-2/TRBV6-3; j_call: TRBJ1-5; d_call: -
cdr3_nt: TGTGCCAGCAGAGACAGGGTCGGGGCCTACGAGCAGTACTTC; cdr3_aa: CASRDRVGAYEQYF; cdr3_length: 14; clone_size: few; v_call: TRBV27; j_call: TRBJ2-7; d_call: TRBD1
cdr3_nt: TGTGCCATCAGACCCCAGGGGGTGAACACTGAAGCTTTCTTT; cdr3_aa: CAIRPQGVNTEAFF; cdr3_length: 14; clone_size: few; v_call: TRBV10-3; j_call: TRBJ1-1; d_call: TRBD1
cdr3_nt: TGCAGTGCCGACAGGGCCAAACTAGGGGAGCAGTACTTC; cdr3_aa: CSADRAKLGEQYF; cdr3_length: 13; clone_size: few; v_call: TRBV20-1; j_call: TRBJ2-7; d_call: TRBD1
cdr3_nt: TGTGCCAGCAGTTATATTGGGAAAAACTATGGCAACACCTTC; cdr3_aa: CASSYIGKNYGNTF; cdr3_length: 14; clone_size: -; v_call: TRBV12-3/TRBV12-4; j_call: TRBJ1-2; d_call: -
cdr3_nt: TGTGCCAGCAGTGAAGCGGAGTCCGGATCCTACAATGAGCAGTTCTTC; cdr3_aa: CASSEAESGSYNEQFF; cdr3_length: 16; clone_size: -; v_call: TRBV6-1; j_call: TRBJ2-1; d_call: -
cdr3_nt: TGTGCCAGCAGCCCATTTACTAGCGGCCCCGGGCTAGCCAAAAACATTCAGTACTTC; cdr3_aa: CASSPFTSGPGLAKNIQYF; cdr3_length: 19; clone_size: -; v_call: TRBV7-2; j_call: TRBJ2-4; d_call: TRBD2
cdr3_nt: TGTGCCAGCAGCCAATTGAGCTACAATGAGCAGTACTTC; cdr3_aa: CASSQLSYNEQYF; cdr3_length: 13; clone_size: -; v_call: TRBV3-1; j_call: TRBJ2-7; d_call: -
cdr3_nt: TGTGCCACCAGCAGTGGGACAGGGGCTTGGTACGAGCAGTACTTC; cdr3_aa: CATSSGTGAWYEQYF; cdr3_length: 15; clone_size: once; v_call: TRBV15; j_call: TRBJ2-7; d_call: TRBD1